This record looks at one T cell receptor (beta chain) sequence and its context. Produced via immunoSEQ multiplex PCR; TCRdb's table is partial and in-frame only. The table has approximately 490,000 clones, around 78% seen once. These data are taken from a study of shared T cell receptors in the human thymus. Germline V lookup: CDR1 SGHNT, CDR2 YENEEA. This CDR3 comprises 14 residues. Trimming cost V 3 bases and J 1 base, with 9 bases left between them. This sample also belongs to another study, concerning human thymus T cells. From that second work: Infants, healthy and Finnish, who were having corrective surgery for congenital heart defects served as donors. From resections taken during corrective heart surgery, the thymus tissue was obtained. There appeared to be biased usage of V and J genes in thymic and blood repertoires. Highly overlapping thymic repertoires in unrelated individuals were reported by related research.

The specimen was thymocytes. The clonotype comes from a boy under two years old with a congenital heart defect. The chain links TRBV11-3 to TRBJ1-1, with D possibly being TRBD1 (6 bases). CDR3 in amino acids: CASSLGAANTEAFF. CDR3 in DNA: TGTGCCAGCAGCTTGGGGGCCGCGAACACTGAAGCTTTCTTT.